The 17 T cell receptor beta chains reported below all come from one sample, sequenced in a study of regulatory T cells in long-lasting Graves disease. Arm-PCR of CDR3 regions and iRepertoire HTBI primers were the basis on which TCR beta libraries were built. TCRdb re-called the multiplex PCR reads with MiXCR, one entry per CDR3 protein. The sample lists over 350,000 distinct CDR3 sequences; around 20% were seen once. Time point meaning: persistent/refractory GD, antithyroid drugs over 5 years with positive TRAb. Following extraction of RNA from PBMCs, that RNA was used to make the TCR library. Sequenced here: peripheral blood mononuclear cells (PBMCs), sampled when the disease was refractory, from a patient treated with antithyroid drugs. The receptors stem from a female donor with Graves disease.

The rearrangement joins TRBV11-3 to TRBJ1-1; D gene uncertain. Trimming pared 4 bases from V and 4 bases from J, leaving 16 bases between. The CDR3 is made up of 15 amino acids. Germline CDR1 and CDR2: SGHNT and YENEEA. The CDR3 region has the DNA TGTGCCAGCAGCTATTACGCCGCGCGGATCACTGAAGCTTTCTTT. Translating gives CASSYYAARITEAFF.

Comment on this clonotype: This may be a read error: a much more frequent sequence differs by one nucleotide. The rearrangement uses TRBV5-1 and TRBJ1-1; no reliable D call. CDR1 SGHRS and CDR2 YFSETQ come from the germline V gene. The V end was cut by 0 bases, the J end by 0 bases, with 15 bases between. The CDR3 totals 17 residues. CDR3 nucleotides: TGCGCCAGCAGCTTGGAAGTTCTGGTGAGAATGAACACTGAAGCTTTCTTT. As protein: CASSLEVLVRMNTEAFF.

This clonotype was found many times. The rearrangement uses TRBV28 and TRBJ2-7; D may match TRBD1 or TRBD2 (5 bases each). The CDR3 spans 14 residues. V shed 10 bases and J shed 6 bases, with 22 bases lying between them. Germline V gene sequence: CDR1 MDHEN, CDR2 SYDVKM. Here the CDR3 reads CAINTGGVGREQYF. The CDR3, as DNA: TGTGCCATCAATACAGGAGGAGTGGGTCGCGAGCAGTACTTC.

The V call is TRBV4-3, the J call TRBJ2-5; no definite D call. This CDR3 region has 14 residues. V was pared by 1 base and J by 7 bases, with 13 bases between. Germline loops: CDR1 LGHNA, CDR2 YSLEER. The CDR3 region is CASSQAGEWGTQYF. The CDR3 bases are TGCGCCAGCAGCCAAGCCGGCGAATGGGGGACCCAGTACTTC.

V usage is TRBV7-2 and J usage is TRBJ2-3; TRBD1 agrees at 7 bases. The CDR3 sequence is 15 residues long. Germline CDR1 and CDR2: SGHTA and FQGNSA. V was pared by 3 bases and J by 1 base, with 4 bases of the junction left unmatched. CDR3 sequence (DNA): TGTGCCAGCAGCTTGGTTGGACAGGGCACAGATACGCAGTATTTT. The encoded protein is CASSLVGQGTDTQYF.

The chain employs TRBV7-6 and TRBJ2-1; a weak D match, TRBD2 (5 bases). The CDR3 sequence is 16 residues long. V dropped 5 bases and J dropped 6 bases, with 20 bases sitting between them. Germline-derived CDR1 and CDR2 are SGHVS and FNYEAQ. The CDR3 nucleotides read TGTGCCAGCAGCCGGATACGGACTGGCCCCAGCAATGAGCAGTTCTTC. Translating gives CASSRIRTGPSNEQFF.

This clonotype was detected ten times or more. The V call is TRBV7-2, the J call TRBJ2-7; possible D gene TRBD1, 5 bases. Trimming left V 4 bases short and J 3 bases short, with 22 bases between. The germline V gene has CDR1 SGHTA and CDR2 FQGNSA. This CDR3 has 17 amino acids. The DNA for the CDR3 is TGTGCCAGCAGCTCCCCGAGGACACCCACCGTGGACTACGAGCAGTACTTC. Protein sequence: CASSSPRTPTVDYEQYF.

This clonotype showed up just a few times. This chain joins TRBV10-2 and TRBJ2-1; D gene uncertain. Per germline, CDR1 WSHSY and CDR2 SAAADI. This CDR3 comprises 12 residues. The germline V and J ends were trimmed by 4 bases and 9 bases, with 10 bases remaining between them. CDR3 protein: CASSGPISEQFF. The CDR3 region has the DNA TGCGCCAGCAGTGGCCCTATCAGTGAGCAGTTCTTC.

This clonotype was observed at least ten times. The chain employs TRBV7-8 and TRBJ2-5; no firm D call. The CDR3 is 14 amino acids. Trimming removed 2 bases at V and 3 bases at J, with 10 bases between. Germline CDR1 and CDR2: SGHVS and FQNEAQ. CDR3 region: CASSLQRAEETQYF. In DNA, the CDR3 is TGTGCCAGCAGCTTACAAAGGGCAGAAGAGACCCAGTACTTC. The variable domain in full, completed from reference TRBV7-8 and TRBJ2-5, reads GAGVSQSPRYKVAKRGQDVALRCDPISGHVSLFWYQQALGQGPEFLTYFQNEAQLDKSGLPSDRFFAERPEGSVSTLKIQRTQQEDSAVYLCASSLQRAEETQYFGPGTRLLVL.

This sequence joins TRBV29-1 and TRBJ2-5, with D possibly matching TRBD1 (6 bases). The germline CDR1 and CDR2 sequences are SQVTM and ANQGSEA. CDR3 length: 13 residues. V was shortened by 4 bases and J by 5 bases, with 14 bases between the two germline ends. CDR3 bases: TGCAGCGTTGGAAAACAGGGCGGGGAGACCCAGTACTTC. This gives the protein CSVGKQGGETQYF.

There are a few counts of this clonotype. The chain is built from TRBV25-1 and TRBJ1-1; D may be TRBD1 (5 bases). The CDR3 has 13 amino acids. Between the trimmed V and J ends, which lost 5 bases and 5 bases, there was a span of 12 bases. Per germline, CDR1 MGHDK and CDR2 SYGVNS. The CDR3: CASSWTLGTEAFF. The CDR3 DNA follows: TGTGCCAGCAGTTGGACACTAGGGACTGAAGCTTTCTTT.

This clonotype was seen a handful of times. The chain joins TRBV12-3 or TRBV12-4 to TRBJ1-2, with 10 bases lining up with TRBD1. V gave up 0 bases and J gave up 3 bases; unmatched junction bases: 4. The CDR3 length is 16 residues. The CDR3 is CASSLAMTGGYYGYTF. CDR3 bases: TGTGCCAGCAGTTTAGCGATGACAGGGGGCTACTATGGCTACACCTTC.

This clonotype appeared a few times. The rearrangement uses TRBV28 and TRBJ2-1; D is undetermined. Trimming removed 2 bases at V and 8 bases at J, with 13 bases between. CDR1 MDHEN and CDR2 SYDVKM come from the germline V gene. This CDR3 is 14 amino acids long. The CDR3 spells CASSLQWGVDEQFF. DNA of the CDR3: TGTGCCAGCAGTTTACAATGGGGTGTCGATGAGCAGTTCTTC. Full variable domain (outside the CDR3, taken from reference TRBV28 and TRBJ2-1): DVKVTQSSRYLVKRTGEKVFLECVQDMDHENMFWYRQDPGLGLRLIYFSYDVKMKEKGDIPEGYSVSREKKERFSLILESASTNQTSMYLCASSLQWGVDEQFFGPGTRLTVL.

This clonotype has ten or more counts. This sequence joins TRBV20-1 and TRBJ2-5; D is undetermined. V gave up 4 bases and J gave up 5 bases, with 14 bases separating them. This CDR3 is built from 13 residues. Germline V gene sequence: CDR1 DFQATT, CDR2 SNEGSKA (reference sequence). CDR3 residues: CSATYPGVETQYF. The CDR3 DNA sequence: TGCAGTGCTACCTACCCGGGCGTTGAGACCCAGTACTTC.

The CDR3 loop is CASRPGLAGAYEQYF. The CDR3 nucleotides read TGTGCCAGCAGGCCCGGACTAGCGGGAGCCTACGAGCAGTACTTC. The chain employs TRBV6-2 or TRBV6-3 and TRBJ2-7, with 13 bases fitting TRBD2. J gave up 2 bases and V 6 bases, and 4 bases lay outside the gene matches. CDR1 is MNHEY and CDR2 is SVGEGT in the germline V gene. CDR3 length: 15 residues.

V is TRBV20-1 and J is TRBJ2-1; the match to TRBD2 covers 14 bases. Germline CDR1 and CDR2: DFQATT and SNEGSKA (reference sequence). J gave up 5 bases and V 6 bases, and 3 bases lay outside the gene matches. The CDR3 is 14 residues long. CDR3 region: CSAGTSGRNNEQFF. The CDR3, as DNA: TGCAGTGCCGGGACTAGCGGGAGAAACAATGAGCAGTTCTTC.

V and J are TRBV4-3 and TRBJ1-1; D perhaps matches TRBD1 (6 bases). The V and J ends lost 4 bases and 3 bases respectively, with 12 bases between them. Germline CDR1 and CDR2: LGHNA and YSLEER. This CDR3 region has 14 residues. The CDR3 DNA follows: TGCGCCAGCAGCCGCGGGGGCGTCGACACTGAAGCTTTCTTT. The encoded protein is CASSRGGVDTEAFF.